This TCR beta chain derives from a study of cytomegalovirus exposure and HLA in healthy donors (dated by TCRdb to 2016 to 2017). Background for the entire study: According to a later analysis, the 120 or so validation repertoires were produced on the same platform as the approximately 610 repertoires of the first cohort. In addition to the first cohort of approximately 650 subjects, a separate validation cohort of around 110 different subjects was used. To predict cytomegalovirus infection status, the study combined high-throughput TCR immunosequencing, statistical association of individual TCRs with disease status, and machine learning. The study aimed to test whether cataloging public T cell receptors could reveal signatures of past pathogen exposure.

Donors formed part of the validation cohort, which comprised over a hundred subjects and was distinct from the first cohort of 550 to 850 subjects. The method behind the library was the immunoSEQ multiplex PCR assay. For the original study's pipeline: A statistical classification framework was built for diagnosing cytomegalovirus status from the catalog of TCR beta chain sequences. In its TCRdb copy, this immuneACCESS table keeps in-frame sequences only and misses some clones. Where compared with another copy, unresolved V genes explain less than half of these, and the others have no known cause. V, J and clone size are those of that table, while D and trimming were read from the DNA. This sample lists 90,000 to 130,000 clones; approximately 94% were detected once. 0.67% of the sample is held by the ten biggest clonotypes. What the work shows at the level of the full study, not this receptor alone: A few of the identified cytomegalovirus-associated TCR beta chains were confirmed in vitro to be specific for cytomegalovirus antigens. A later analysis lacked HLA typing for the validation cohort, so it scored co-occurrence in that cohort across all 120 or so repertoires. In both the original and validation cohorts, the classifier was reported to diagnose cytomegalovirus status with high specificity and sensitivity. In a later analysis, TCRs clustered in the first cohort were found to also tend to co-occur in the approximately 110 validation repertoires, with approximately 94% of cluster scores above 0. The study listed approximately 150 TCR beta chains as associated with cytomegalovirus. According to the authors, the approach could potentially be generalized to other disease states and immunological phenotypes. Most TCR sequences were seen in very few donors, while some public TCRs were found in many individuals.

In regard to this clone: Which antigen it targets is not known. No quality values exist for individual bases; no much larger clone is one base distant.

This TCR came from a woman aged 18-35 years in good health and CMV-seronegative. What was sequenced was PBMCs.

The bases read TGTGCCAGCAGCTTATGGGCCCCGCTCGGCTACACCTTC. Translated, it reads CASSLWAPLGYTF. Recombination linked TRBV7-9 to TRBJ1-2, with the D gene call left open. From its cysteine to its phenylalanine, the CDR3 spans 13 amino acids. Only the CDR3 DNA stays, 39 bases, in frame from base 1. Reading the germline V gene (reference sequence) gives CDR1 SEHNR and CDR2 FQNEAQ. V sheds 2 bases and J sheds 8 bases, leaving 12 bases between their ends.